This TCR beta chain appears in the sequencing data of a study of cytomegalovirus exposure and HLA in healthy donors (TCRdb year 2017). Regarding the complete study: According to an earlier analysis of a few hundred of the donors, roughly 180 million T cells yielded roughly 110 million unique TCR beta sequences and approximately 300 Gb of sequence data. The study used immunosequencing to profile the T cell repertoires of 670 or so subjects and linked those repertoires to cytomegalovirus serostatus. An earlier analysis of around 580 of the donors used high-throughput TCR beta sequencing to judge whether each TCR beta V gene segment behaved as functional or pseudogenic. Because of strong linkage in the cohort, 4 to 6 DR-DQ haplotypes were treated as single units for association and clustering. Donor age, sex, ethnicity and CMV serostatus were collected together with the repertoire data. Rather than using new phenotypic data, the later analysis identified candidate immune exposures from TCR beta sequences and from how often those sequences occurred across donors. The study combined high-throughput TCR immunosequencing, statistical association of individual TCRs with disease status, and machine learning to predict cytomegalovirus infection status. The genetic ancestry cluster associated with self-reported Caucasian donors included around four fifths of the 398 genotyped donors. Class I and class II HLA loci were covered by the typing at four-digit resolution. About 300 gigabases of sequencing data and around 85 million unique TCR sequences made up an early release that covered roughly 670 HLA-typed donors. All discovery cohort repertoires had been generated on a single sequencing platform. In addition to the first cohort of around 670 subjects, a separate validation cohort of 130 or so different subjects was used. A later analysis re-analyzed previously published TCR beta repertoires from 500 to 700 donors and added high-resolution HLA genotyping to study TCR occurrence patterns. Typing coverage varied by locus: about 629-640 donors for A, B, C, DRB1 and DQB1; roughly 520 for DQA1; more than 600 for DPA1; 400 to 480 for DPB1. The study was designed to test whether signatures of past pathogen exposure could be identified by cataloging public T cell receptors. Among around 400 genotyped donors of the cohort, an average of around 240,000 unique TCR beta nucleotide sequences was sequenced per donor, of which about 19% were non-productive. Genome-wide SNP genotypes for about three fifths of the 666 donors were used in a later genetic analysis, which treated that subset as a discovery cohort. Study-wide conclusions, independent of this receptor: According to a later analysis, parvovirus B19, influenza, CMV and Epstein-Barr virus appeared linked to several top co-occurrence clusters. CMV serostatus was the only immune exposure information available for the cohort. The 87-base-pair reads could not distinguish some IMGT-functional V segments, including TRBV6-2 and TRBV6-3, so those segments were excluded. The sequencing pipeline was judged likely to have produced a cluster of highly shared sequence variants as a technical artifact. A further reported finding was that TCR beta sequences accurately predicted the HLA-A and HLA-B alleles for most subjects in the first cohort. In this cohort, only TCR beta chains were sequenced, and detectable features were limited by the absence of alpha or paired-chain data. A later analysis found that HLA-associated TCR beta chains were more clonally expanded and had lower generation probabilities than equally common non-associated chains. In both the original and validation cohorts, the classifier was reported to diagnose cytomegalovirus status with high specificity and sensitivity. Around 16 rarely observed V segments, including chromosome 9 orphons, were excluded from the earlier analysis of a few hundred of the donors because counts were too low. A later analysis associated 15,000 or so TCR beta sequences with specific HLA alleles at a false discovery rate of 0.05. An earlier analysis of 450 to 750 of the donors showed that most TCR beta V segments appeared in productive rearrangements either about 87% or about 30% of the time, which broadly matched IMGT annotations. The authors suggested that the approach could potentially be extended to other disease states and immunological phenotypes. Three of the identified cytomegalovirus-associated TCR beta chains were confirmed in vitro to be specific for cytomegalovirus antigens. According to a later analysis, TCR association rates differed among HLA loci, with DRB1 alleles showing the most associated TCRs and HLA-C alleles showing the fewest. HLA typing was unavailable for some donors at each locus, so association tests used only the typed subset. Correlated functional status among segregating V segments might be attributable to linkage disequilibrium, but an unknown experimental factor could not be ruled out. V-gene and J-gene trimming of TCR beta chains was associated with a missense DCLRE1C variant in a later genetic analysis, and the association was replicated in an independent cohort. Most TCR sequences were observed very rarely across donors, whereas some public TCRs were present in many individuals. A total of roughly 160 TCR beta chains were listed by the study as associated with cytomegalovirus. In a later genetic analysis, fewer N-insertions in productive TCRs were reported among donors in an Asian-associated ancestry cluster than the roughly 670-donor mean. When HLA alleles, especially DR and DQ, strongly co-occurred, TCR associations were difficult to assign to individual alleles. In a later analysis, most CMV-associated TCR beta chains were found to appear HLA-restricted, with HLA associations seemingly driven largely by CMV exposure. Presence/absence analyses assumed roughly uniform sequencing depth across donors, an assumption that may not hold.

Receptor libraries were prepared by the immunoSEQ multiplex PCR assay. The multiplex PCR relied on a mix of 60 forward primers for TCR Vbeta segments and 13 reverse primers for TCR Jbeta segments. The CDR3 region of rearranged TCR beta genes was amplified from genomic DNA by a multiplex PCR assay. On the Illumina HiSeq System, the amplified TCR beta libraries were sequenced as 87-base-pair reads. On the authors' methods: A later analysis counted about 76 million unique TCR beta chains across the 666 repertoires, and some 12 million of these chains were shared by at least two donors. Raw reads were error-corrected and collapsed into unique sequences with a nearest-neighbor algorithm that merged closely related sequences to remove PCR and sequencing errors. V, D and J gene segments were assigned by aligning CDR3 sequences to IMGT reference sequences. For a sequence to be retained, a match of at least six nucleotides to both a V gene segment and a J gene segment was required. A rearrangement counted as productive if the CDR3 had no stop codons and remained in frame with V and J, and every other rearrangement counted as non-productive. Following IMGT convention, CDR3 was defined as the stretch from the second conserved V-encoded cysteine up to the conserved J-encoded phenylalanine. In an earlier analysis of roughly 610 of the donors, sequences lacking an unambiguous match to a single V gene segment were excluded. An earlier analysis of about 590 of the donors classified V segments as functional when productive rearrangements were above 56.7% and as segregating when the standard deviation between donors was above 5%. A statistical classification framework was built for diagnosing cytomegalovirus status from the catalog of TCR beta chain sequences. V and J gene assignment, in a later analysis, came from comparing TCR nucleotide sequences with IMGT/GENE-DB human TR gene sequences. Using the TCRdist pipeline, a later analysis assigned CDR3 sequences along with most-parsimonious VDJ recombination scenarios. A later analysis defined each TCR beta chain by its CDR3 amino acid sequence plus V-gene family, and excluded reads lacking a unique V-gene family. A later analysis removed 450 to 600 highly shared, low-generation-probability nucleotide sequences to deal with suspected cross-contamination and a sequencing artifact. A later analysis calculated a clonal expansion index for each public chain from normalized within-repertoire ranks of inferred template counts. In a later analysis, generation probabilities were computed using a VDJ recombination model fitted to out-of-frame rearrangements, and the results were checked against IGoR. A later analysis scored TCR-TCR, TCR-HLA and TCR-CMV co-occurrence with hypergeometric tests, applying a repertoire-size bias correction to TCR pairs. To estimate false discovery rates, a later analysis permuted the HLA or CMV assignments 20 times. A later analysis grouped co-occurring TCRs with DBSCAN, adding TCRdist sequence similarity when clustering within HLA-allele-positive subsets. For co-occurrence clustering, repertoires with fewer than 30,000 or more than 120,000 public chains were excluded, along with roughly five repertoires with anomalous nucleotide sharing. TCRdb provides this immuneACCESS table in a form limited to in-frame rearrangements. Some clones are lacking; in checked studies, under half of them reflect an unresolved V gene, and why the rest are absent is not known. V, J and clone size derive from that table, while D and trimming were established from the DNA sequence. This sample holds 300,000 or so clones; 84% were observed only once. The ten largest clones capture roughly 2% of the sample.

In total, approximately 690 healthy bone marrow donors made up the cohort. Cohort members were all nominally healthy when sampled, although unrecorded immune exposures were likely present. The donor was CMV seropositive and was included in the group of some 290 seropositive cohort members. A peripheral blood sample was provided by each donor, and peripheral blood mononuclear cells were used for TCR beta sequencing. Genomic DNA extraction from the blood cell samples was performed with the Qiagen DNeasy Blood Extraction Kit. As concerns this clone: What antigen it recognizes has not been identified. Base qualities are not at hand, and no much larger clone is one base apart.

From a lookup of the germline V gene, CDR1 and CDR2 are SGHNT and YENEEA. Germline trimming amounts to 2 bases on V and 7 bases on J, with 17 as the count of junction bases outside the gene matches. Including the terminal cysteine and phenylalanine, the CDR3 comprises 19 residues. Only the CDR3 portion is preserved as DNA: 57 bases, with reading frame beginning at the first base. The source of this sequence is a woman aged 40 to 49 in good health and CMV-seropositive. The specimen sequenced was PBMCs. This chain is built from TRBV11-3 and TRBJ2-2; 9 of the junction bases match TRBD2. The DNA reads as follows: TGTGCCAGCAGCTTAATAGTTAGCGGGAGATTTTTTGGAGGCGGGGAGCTGTTTTTT. Its translation is CASSLIVSGRFFGGGELFF.